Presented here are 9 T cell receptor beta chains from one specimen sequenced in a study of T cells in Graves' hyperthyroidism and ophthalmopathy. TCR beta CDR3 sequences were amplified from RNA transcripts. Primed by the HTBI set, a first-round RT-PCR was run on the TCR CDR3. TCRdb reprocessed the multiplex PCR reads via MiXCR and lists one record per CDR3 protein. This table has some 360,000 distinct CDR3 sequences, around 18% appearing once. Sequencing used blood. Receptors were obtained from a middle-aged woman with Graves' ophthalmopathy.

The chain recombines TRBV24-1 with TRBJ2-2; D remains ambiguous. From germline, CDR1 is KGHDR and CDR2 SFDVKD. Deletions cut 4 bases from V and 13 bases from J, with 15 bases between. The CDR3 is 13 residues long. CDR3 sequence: CATSESSSWRLFF. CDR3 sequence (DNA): TGTGCCACCAGTGAGTCATCCTCTTGGCGGCTGTTTTTT.

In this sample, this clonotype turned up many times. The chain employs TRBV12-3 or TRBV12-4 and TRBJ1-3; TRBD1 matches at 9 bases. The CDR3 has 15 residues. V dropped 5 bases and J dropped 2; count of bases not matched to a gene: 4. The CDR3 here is CASSPTGGTGNTIYF. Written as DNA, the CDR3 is TGTGCCAGCAGTCCGACAGGGGGTACTGGAAACACCATATATTTT.

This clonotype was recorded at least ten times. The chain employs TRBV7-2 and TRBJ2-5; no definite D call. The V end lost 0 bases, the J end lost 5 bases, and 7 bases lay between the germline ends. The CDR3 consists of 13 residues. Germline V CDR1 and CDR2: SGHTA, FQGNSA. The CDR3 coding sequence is TGTGCCAGCAGCTTAGCAGTTCCCGAGACCCAGTACTTC. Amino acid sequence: CASSLAVPETQYF.

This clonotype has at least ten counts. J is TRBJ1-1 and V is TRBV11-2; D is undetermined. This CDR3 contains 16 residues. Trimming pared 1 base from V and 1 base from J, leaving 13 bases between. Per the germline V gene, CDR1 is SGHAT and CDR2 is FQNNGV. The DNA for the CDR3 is TGTGCCAGCAGCTTAGGGGTCGGGTTCGGGAACACTGAAGCTTTCTTT. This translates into CASSLGVGFGNTEAFF.

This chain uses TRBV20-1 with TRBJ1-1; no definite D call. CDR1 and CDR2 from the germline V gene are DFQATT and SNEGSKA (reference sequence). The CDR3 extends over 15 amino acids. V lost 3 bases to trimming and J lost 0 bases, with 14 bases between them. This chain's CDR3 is CSARIDSRMNTEAFF. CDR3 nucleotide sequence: TGCAGTGCTAGGATCGACTCGCGGATGAACACTGAAGCTTTCTTT.

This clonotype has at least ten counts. CDR3 residues: CASSYPGQGSDYGYTF. In nucleotides, the CDR3 is TGTGCCAGCAGCTACCCCGGGCAGGGGTCTGACTATGGCTACACCTTC. This chain links TRBV11-3 with TRBJ1-2, with D possibly TRBD1 on 6 matching bases. Looked up from germline, CDR1 is SGHNT and CDR2 is YENEEA. The CDR3 covers 16 residues. Between the trimmed V and J ends, which lost 4 bases and 3 bases, there was a span of 18 bases.

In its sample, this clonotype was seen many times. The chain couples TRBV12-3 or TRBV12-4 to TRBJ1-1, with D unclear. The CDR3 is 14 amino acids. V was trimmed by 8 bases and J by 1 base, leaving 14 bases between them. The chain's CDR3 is CASGPFRGNTEAFF. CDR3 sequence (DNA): TGTGCCAGCGGTCCCTTTCGGGGGAACACTGAAGCTTTCTTT.

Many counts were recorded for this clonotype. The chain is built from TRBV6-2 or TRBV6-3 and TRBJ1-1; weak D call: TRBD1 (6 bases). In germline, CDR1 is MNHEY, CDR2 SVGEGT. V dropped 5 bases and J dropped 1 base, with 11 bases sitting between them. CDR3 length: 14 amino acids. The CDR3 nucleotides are TGTGCCAGCAGTAGCTCACAGGGGAACACTGAAGCTTTCTTT. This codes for CASSSSQGNTEAFF.

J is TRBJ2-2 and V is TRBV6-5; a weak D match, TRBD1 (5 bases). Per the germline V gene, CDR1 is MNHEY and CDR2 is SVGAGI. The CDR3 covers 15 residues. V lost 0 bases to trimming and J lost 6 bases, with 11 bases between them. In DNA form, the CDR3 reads TGTGCCAGCAGTTACTCGGTAGGGGCCGCCGGGGAGCTGTTTTTT. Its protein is CASSYSVGAAGELFF.